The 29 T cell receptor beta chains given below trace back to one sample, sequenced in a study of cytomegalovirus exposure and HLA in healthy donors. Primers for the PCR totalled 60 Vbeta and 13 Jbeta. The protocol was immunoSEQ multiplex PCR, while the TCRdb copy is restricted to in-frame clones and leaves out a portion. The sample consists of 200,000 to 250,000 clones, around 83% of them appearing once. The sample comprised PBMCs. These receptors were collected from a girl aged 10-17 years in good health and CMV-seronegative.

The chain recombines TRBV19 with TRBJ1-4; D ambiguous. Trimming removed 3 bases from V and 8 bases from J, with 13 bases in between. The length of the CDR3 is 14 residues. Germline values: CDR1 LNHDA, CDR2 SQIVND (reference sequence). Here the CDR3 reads CASSIGGRREKLFF. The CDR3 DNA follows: TGTGCCAGTAGTATCGGAGGGCGCAGGGAAAAACTGTTTTTT.

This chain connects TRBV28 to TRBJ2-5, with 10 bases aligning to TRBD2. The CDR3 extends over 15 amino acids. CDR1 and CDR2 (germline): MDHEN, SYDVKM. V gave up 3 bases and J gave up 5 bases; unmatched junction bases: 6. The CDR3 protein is CASSFSGRRYETQYF. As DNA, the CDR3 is TGTGCCAGCAGTTTTAGCGGGAGGAGGTACGAGACCCAGTACTTC.

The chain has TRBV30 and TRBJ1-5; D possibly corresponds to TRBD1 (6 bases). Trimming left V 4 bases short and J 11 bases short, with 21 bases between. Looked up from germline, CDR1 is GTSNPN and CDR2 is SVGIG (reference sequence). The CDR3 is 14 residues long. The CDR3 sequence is CAWTPTGSPSAQHF. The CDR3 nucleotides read TGTGCCTGGACCCCGACAGGTTCACCCTCGGCCCAGCATTTT. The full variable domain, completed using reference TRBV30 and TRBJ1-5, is SQTIHQWPATLVQPVGSPLSLECTVEGTSNPNLYWYRQAAGRGLQLLFYSVGIGQISSEVPQNLSASRPQDRQFILSSKKLLLSDSGFYLCAWTPTGSPSAQHFGDGTRLSIL.

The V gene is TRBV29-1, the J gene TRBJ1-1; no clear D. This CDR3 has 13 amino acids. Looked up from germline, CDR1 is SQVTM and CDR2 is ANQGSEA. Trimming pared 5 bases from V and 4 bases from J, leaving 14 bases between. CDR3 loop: CSVFNTRSTEAFF. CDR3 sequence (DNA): TGCAGCGTTTTCAATACGAGGAGCACTGAAGCTTTCTTT. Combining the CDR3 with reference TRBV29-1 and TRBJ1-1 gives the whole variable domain SAVISQKPSRDICQRGTSLTIQCQVDSQVTMMFWYRQQPGQSLTLIATANQGSEATYESGFVIDKFPISRPNLTFSTLTVSNMSPEDSSIYLCSVFNTRSTEAFFGQGTRLTVV.

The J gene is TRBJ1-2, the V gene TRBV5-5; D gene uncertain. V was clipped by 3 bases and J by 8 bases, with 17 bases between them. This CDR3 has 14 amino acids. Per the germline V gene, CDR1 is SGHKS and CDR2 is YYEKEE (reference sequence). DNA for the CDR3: TGTGCCAGCAGCTCTACCGGGGTAAACGGAGGCTACACCTTC. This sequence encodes CASSSTGVNGGYTF.

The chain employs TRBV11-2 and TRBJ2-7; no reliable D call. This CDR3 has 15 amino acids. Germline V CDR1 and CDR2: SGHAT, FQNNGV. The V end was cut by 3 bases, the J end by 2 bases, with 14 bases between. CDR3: CASSFHLQVTYEQYF. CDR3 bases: TGTGCCAGCAGCTTCCATCTCCAGGTAACCTACGAGCAGTACTTC.

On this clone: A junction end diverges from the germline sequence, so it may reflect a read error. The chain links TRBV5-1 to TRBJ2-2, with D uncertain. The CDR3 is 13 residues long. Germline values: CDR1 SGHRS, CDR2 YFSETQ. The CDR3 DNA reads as TGCGCCAGCAGTGAGCCGAACTCCGGGGAGCTGTTTTTT. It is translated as CASSEPNSGELFF.

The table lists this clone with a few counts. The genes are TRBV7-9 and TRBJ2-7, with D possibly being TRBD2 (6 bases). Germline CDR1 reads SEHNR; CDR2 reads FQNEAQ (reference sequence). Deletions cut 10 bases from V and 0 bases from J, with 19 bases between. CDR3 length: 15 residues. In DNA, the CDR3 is TGTGCCATCAACCCCATGGAGGGTAGCTCCTACGAGCAGTACTTC. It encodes CAINPMEGSSYEQYF. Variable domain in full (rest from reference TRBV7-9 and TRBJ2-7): DTGVSQNPRHKITKRGQNVTFRCDPISEHNRLYWYRQTLGQGPEFLTYFQNEAQLEKSRLLSDRFSAERPKGSFSTLEIQRTEQGDSAMYLCAINPMEGSSYEQYFGPGTRLTVT.

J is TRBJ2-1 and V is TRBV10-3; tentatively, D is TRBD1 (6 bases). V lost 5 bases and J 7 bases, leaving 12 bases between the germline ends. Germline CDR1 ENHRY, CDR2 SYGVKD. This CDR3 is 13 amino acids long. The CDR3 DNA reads TGTGCCATCAGTTTGGGGGCCCGAAATGAGCAGTTCTTC. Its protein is CAISLGARNEQFF.

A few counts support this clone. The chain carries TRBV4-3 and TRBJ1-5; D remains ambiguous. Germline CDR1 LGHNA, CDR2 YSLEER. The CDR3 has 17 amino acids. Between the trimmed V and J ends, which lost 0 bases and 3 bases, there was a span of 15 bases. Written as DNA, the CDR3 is TGCGCCAGCAGCCAAGATCACGTTGGGCAGATCAATCAGCCCCAGCATTTT. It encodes CASSQDHVGQINQPQHF.

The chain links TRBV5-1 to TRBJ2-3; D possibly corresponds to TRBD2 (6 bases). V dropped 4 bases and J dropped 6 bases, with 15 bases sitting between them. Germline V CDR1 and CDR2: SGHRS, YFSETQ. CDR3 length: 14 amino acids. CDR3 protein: CASSRGGVLDTQYF. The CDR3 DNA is TGCGCCAGCAGCCGGGGAGGCGTTCTGGATACGCAGTATTTT.

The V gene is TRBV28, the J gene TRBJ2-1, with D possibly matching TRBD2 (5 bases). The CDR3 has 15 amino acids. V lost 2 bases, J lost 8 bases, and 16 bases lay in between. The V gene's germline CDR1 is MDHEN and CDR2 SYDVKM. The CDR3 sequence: CASSLRGSWADEQFF. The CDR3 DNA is TGTGCCAGCAGTTTACGGGGATCGTGGGCGGATGAGCAGTTCTTC.

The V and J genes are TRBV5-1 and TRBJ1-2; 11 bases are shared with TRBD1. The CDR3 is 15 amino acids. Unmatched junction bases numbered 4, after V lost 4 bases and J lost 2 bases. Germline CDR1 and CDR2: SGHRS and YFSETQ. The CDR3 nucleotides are TGCGCCAGCAGCCAAGGACAGGGGGCGAACTATGGCTACACCTTC. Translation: CASSQGQGANYGYTF.

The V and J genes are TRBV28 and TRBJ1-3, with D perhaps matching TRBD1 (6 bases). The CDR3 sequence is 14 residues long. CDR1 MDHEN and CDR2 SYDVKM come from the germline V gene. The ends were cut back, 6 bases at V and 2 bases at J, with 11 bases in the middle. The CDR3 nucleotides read TGTGCCAGCAGCAGGGCAGGGGCTGGAAACACCATATATTTT. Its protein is CASSRAGAGNTIYF.

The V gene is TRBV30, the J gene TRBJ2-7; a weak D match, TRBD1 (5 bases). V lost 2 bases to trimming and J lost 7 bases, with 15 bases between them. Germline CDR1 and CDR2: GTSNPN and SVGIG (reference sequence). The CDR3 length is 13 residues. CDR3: CAWSSDKIGEQYF. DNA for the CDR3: TGTGCCTGGAGTTCGGACAAGATTGGGGAGCAGTACTTC. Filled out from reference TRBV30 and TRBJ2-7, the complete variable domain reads SQTIHQWPATLVQPVGSPLSLECTVEGTSNPNLYWYRQAAGRGLQLLFYSVGIGQISSEVPQNLSASRPQDRQFILSSKKLLLSDSGFYLCAWSSDKIGEQYFGPGTRLTVT.

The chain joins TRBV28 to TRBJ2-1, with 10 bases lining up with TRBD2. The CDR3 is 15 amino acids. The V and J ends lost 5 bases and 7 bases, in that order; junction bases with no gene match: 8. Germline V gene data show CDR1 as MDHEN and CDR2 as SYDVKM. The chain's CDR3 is CASSEERGGLNEQFF. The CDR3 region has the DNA TGTGCCAGCAGTGAGGAGCGGGGGGGCCTTAATGAGCAGTTCTTC.

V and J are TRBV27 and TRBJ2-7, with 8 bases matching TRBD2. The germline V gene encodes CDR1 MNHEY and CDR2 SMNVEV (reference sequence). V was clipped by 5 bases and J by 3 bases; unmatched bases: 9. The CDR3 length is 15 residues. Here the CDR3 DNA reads TGTGCCAGCAGTCCGCTATCCGGGGGGGACTACGAGCAGTACTTC. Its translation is CASSPLSGGDYEQYF.

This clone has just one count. The DNA of the CDR3 is TGTGCCAGCAGCTTAGGGGGGACAGCACGCTCTGGAAACACCATATATTTT. Translation: CASSLGGTARSGNTIYF. The chain employs TRBV11-2 and TRBJ1-3; TRBD1 matches 7 bases. The CDR3 contains 17 residues. The V segment lost 1 base and the J segment 0 bases; nucleotides outside the gene matches: 6. CDR1 SGHAT and CDR2 FQNNGV come from the germline V gene.

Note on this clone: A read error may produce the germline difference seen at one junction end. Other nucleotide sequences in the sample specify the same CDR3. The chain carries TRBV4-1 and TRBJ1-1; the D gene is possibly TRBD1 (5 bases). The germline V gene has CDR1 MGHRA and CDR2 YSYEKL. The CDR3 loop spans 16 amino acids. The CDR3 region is CASSQDFRGVNTEAFF. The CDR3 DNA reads TGCGCCAGTAGCCAAGATTTTCGGGGGGTGAACACTGAAGCTTTCTTT.

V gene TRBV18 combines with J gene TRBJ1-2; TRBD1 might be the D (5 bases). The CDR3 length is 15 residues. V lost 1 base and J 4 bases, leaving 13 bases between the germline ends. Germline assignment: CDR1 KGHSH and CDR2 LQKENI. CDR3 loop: CASSPQDRGGYGYTF. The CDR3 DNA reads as TGTGCCAGCTCACCACAGGATAGGGGTGGCTATGGCTACACCTTC.

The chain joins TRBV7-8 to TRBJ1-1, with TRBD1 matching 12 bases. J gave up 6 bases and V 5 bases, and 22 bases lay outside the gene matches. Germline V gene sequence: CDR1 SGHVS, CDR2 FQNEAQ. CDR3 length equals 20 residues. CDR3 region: CASSQVPIGTGGVAISEAFF. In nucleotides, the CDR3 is TGTGCCAGCAGCCAGGTTCCGATCGGGACAGGGGGCGTTGCTATCTCTGAAGCTTTCTTT.

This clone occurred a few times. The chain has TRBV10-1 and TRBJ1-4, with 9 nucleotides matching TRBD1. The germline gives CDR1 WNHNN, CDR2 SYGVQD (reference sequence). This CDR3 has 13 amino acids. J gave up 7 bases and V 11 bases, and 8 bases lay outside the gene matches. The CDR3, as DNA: TGCGCCGAAGGGACAGGGAAGGCTGAAAAACTGTTTTTT. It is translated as CAEGTGKAEKLFF.

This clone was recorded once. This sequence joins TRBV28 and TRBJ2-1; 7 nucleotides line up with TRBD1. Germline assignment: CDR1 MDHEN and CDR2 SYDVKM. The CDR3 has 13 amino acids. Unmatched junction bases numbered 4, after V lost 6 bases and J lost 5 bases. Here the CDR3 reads CASRRQGNNEQFF. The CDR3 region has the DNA TGTGCCAGCAGGCGACAGGGCAACAATGAGCAGTTCTTC.

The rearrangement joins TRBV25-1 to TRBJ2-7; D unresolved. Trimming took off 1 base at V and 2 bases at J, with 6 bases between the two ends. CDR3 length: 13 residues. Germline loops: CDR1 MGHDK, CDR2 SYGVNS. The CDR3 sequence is CASSESPAYEQYF. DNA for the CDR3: TGTGCCAGCAGTGAATCCCCGGCCTACGAGCAGTACTTC.

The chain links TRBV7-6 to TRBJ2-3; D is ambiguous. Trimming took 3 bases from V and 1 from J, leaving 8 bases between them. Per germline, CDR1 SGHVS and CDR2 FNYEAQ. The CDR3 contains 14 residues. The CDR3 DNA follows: TGTGCCAGCAGCTTTAGTACCCGCACAGATACGCAGTATTTT. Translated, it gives CASSFSTRTDTQYF.

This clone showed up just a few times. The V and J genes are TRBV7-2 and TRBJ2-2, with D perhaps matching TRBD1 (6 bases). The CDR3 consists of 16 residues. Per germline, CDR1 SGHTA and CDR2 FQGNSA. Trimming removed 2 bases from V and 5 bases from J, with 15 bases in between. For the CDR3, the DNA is TGTGCCAGCAGCTTAATTGGACACAGGGCGACCGGGGAGCTGTTTTTT. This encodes CASSLIGHRATGELFF.

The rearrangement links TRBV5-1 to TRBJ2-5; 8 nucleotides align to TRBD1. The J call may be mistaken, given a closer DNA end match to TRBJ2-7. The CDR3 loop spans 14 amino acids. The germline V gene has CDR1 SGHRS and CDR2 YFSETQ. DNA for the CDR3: TGCGCCAGCAGCTATGGACAGGGAGGCTACGAGCAGTACTTC. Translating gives CASSYGQGGYEQYF.

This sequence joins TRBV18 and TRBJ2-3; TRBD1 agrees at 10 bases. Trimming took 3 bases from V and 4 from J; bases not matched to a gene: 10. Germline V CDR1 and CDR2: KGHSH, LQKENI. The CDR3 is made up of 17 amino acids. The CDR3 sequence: CASSPRRDRGGSDTQYF. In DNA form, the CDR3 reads TGTGCCAGCTCACCGCGCCGGGACAGGGGAGGCTCAGATACGCAGTATTTT.

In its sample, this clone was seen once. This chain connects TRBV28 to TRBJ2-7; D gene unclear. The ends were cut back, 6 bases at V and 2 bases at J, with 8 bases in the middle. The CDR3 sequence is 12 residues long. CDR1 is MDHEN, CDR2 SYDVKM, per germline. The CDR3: CASSFVTYEQYF. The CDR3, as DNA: TGTGCCAGCAGCTTCGTTACCTACGAGCAGTACTTC.